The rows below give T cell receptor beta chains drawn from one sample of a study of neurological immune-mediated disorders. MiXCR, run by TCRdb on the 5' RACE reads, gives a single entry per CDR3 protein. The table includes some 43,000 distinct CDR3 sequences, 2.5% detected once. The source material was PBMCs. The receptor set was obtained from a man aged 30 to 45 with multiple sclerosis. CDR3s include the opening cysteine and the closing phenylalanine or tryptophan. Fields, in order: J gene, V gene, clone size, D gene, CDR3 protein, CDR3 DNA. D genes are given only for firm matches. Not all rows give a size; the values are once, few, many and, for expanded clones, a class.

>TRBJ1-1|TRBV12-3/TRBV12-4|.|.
CASSLQGEYAEAFF
TGTGCCAGCAGTTTACAGGGAGAATACGCTGAAGCTTTCTTT
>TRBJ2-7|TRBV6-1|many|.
CASTQGRSFSYEQYF
TGTGCCAGCACCCAGGGCAGGAGCTTTTCCTACGAGCAGTACTTC
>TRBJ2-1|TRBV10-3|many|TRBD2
CAISLGGRATYNEQFF
TGTGCCATCAGTCTCGGGGGGAGGGCCACTTACAATGAGCAGTTCTTC
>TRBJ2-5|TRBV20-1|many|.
CSASLISTYQETQYF
TGCAGTGCTAGTTTAATCTCGACCTACCAAGAGACCCAGTACTTC
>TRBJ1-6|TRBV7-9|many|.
CASSSPGNNSPLHF
TGTGCCAGCAGCTCTCCGGGCAATAATTCACCCCTCCACTTT
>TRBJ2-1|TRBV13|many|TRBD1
CASSPGTGGSSVNNEQFF
TGTGCCAGCAGCCCCGGGACAGGGGGCTCCTCCGTCAACAATGAGCAGTTCTTC
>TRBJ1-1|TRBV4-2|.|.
CASRQEVGSQLIKGEAFF
TGTGCCAGCAGACAAGAAGTTGGATCTCAGCTCATAAAAGGTGAAGCTTTCTTT
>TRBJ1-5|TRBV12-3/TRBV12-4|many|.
CASSGGGVGGPQHF
TGTGCCAGCAGTGGAGGAGGGGTGGGGGGGCCCCAGCATTTT
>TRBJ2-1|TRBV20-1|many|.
CSARDKTPGGSINNEQFF
TGCAGTGCTAGAGATAAGACCCCCGGAGGGAGTATCAACAATGAGCAGTTCTTC
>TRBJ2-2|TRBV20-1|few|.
CSARDTRENTGALFF
TGCAGTGCTAGAGATACGAGGGAGAACACCGGGGCGCTGTTTTTT
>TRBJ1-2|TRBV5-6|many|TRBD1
CASSSRDRTFYGYTF
TGTGCCAGCAGCTCCCGGGACAGAACTTTCTATGGCTACACCTTC
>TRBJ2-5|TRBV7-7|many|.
CASSLGYLDGRQETQYF
TGTGCCAGCAGCTTAGGCTATTTGGACGGACGGCAAGAGACCCAGTACTTC
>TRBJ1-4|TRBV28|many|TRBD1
CASSPPGQGYEKLFF
TGTGCCAGCAGCCCGCCGGGACAGGGTTACGAAAAACTGTTTTTT
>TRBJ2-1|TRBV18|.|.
CASSPAEYNEQFF
TGTGCCAGCTCACCAGCAGAGTACAATGAGCAGTTCTTC
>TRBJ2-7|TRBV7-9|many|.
CASSVENYEQYF
TGTGCCAGCAGCGTCGAAAACTACGAGCAGTACTTC
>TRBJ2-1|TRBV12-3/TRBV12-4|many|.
CASGAGVGASEQFF
TGTGCCAGCGGGGCTGGGGTTGGGGCCAGCGAGCAGTTCTTC
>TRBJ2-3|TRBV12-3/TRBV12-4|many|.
CASSSGQMIEYF
TGTGCCAGCAGTTCAGGACAGATGATTGAGTATTTT
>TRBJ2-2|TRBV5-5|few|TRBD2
CASSLELAGARRTGELFF
TGTGCCAGCAGCTTGGAGCTAGCGGGGGCGCGACGCACCGGGGAGCTGTTTTTT
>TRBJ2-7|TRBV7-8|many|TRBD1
CASSFTGTATSYTYEQYF
TGTGCCAGCAGCTTTACCGGGACAGCTACCTCCTATACCTACGAGCAGTACTTC
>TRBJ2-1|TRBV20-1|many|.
CSARSGSYNEQFF
TGCAGTGCTAGGTCCGGGAGTTACAATGAGCAGTTCTTC
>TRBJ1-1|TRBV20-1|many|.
CSARDYERDAEAFF
TGCAGTGCTAGAGATTACGAGCGGGACGCTGAAGCTTTCTTT
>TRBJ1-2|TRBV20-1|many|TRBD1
CSAWTGGDGYTF
TGCAGTGCTTGGACAGGGGGCGATGGCTACACCTTC
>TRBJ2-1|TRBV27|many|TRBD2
CASSSSAGGGHNEQFF
TGTGCCAGCAGTTCGTCGGCGGGGGGCGGTCACAATGAGCAGTTCTTC
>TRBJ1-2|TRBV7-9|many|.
CASSLRSYGYTF
TGTGCCAGCAGCTTAAGATCCTATGGCTACACCTTC
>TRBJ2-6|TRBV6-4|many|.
CASSDGDAGANVLTF
TGTGCCAGCAGTGATGGGGACGCTGGGGCCAACGTCCTGACTTTC
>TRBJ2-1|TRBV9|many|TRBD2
CASSASLAGELNEQFF
TGTGCCAGCAGCGCAAGTCTAGCGGGAGAGCTGAATGAGCAGTTCTTC
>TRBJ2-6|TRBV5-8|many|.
CASSLRADASGANVLTF
TGTGCCAGCAGCTTGAGAGCAGACGCCTCTGGGGCCAACGTCCTGACTTTC
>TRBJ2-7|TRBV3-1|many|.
CASSTLGGSHEQYF
TGTGCCAGCAGTACCCTCGGGGGTTCCCACGAGCAGTACTTC
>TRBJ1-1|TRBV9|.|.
CASSPHDITEAFF
TGTGCCAGCAGCCCTCATGACATAACTGAAGCTTTCTTT
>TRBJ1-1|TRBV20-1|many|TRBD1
CSAIPGGFTEAFF
TGCAGTGCTATTCCAGGGGGCTTCACTGAAGCTTTCTTT
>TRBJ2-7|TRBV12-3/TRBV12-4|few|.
CASSLAFQGGEQYF
TGTGCCAGCAGTTTAGCGTTTCAGGGCGGCGAGCAGTACTTC